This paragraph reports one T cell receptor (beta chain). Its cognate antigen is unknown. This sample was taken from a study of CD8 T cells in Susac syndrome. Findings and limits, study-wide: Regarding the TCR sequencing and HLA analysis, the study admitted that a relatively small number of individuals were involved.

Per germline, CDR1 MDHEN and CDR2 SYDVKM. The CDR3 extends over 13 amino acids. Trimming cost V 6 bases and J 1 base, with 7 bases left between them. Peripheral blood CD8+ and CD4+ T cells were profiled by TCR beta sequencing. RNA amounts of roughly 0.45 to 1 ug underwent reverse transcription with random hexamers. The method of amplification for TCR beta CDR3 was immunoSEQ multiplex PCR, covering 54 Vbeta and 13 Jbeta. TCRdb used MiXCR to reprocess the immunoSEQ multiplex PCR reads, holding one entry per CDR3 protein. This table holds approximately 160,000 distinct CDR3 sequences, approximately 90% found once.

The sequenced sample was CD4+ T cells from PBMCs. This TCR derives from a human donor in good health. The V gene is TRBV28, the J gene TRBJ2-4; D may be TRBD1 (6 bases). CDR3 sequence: CASSQGAKNIQYF. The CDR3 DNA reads TGTGCCAGCAGCCAGGGGGCCAAAAACATTCAGTACTTC.